This T cell receptor beta chain was observed in a study of cytomegalovirus exposure and HLA in healthy donors. Study-wide results and limits: Later work found that TCR association rates differed between HLA loci; DRB1 had the most and HLA-C the fewest. Researchers reportedly found TCR beta sequences accurately predicted most subjects' HLA-A and HLA-B alleles. In a later analysis, compared with equally common non-associated chains, HLA-associated beta chains were more expanded.

A remark on this clone: Its specificity is unknown.

The CDR3 consists of 16 residues. Germline CDR1 SGHRS, CDR2 YFSETQ. V was cut by 7 bases and J by 4 bases, with 23 bases left in between. The PCR made use of 60 Vbeta and 13 Jbeta primers. TCRdb's copy holds only in-frame clones and misses some; the assay was immunoSEQ multiplex PCR. The sample yields about 88,000 clones, approximately 71% seen once. Sequenced: PBMCs. The sequence came from a man aged 50-59 years in good health and CMV-seronegative. This chain joins TRBV5-1 and TRBJ1-1; tentative D call: TRBD1 (6 bases). CDR3 amino acids: CASPVGHWELATEAFF. CDR3 coding DNA: TGCGCCAGCCCCGTGGGACATTGGGAACTGGCCACTGAAGCTTTCTTT.